The next 14 T cell receptor beta chains were all read from a single sample in a study of control samples from healthy donors and cancer patients. This table comes from immunoSEQ multiplex PCR, and its TCRdb copy is limited to in-frame clones, with some not included. The sample records 70,000 to 85,000 clones, roughly 82% being singletons. Sequencing was done on a sample of PBMCs. Receptors were obtained from a man in his 60s with head and neck cancer.

The chain recombines TRBV5-1 with TRBJ2-7; TRBD1 agrees at 8 bases. V trimming: 3 bases; J trimming: 5 bases; junction bases outside the gene matches: 10. CDR1 and CDR2 (germline): SGHRS, YFSETQ. The CDR3 length is 15 residues. CDR3 region: CASSSGQGVDDEQYF. The CDR3 DNA sequence: TGCGCCAGCAGCTCAGGACAGGGAGTAGATGACGAGCAGTACTTC.

The rearrangement uses TRBV7-9 and TRBJ2-7; TRBD1 matches at 12 bases. In germline, CDR1 is SEHNR, CDR2 FQNEAQ (reference sequence). With V trimmed by 2 bases and J by 4 bases, 9 bases remained unmatched. This CDR3 spans 17 amino acids. In DNA form, the CDR3 reads TGTGCCAGCAGCTTAACTCTCGGGACAGGGGGCTCTTACGAGCAGTACTTC. Translating gives CASSLTLGTGGSYEQYF.

This chain joins TRBV7-8 and TRBJ2-7, with 8 nucleotides matching TRBD1. Per germline, CDR1 SGHVS and CDR2 FQNEAQ. V gave up 4 bases and J gave up 3 bases; unmatched junction bases: 8. The CDR3 spans 15 residues. DNA of the CDR3: TGTGCCAGCAGCTACCAGGACAGGGTAGTCTACGAGCAGTACTTC. Protein sequence: CASSYQDRVVYEQYF. Full variable domain (outside the CDR3, taken from reference TRBV7-8 and TRBJ2-7): GAGVSQSPRYKVAKRGQDVALRCDPISGHVSLFWYQQALGQGPEFLTYFQNEAQLDKSGLPSDRFFAERPEGSVSTLKIQRTQQEDSAVYLCASSYQDRVVYEQYFGPGTRLTVT.

The chain employs TRBV5-4 and TRBJ1-6, with TRBD1 as a possible D gene (6 bases). V was trimmed by 9 bases and J by 0 bases, leaving 16 bases between them. CDR1 is SGHNT, CDR2 YYREEE, per germline (reference sequence). This CDR3 spans 16 amino acids. The CDR3 sequence: CATGTQWDSYNSPLHF. The CDR3 coding sequence is TGTGCCACCGGGACACAATGGGACTCCTATAATTCACCCCTCCACTTT.

This clone was counted between two and nine times. The V call is TRBV6-5, the J call TRBJ1-6; the D is unclear. Germline CDR1 MNHEY, CDR2 SVGAGI. CDR3 size: 13 residues. V lost 7 bases and J 6 bases, leaving 10 bases between the germline ends. DNA for the CDR3: TGTGCCAGCACGCGTCAACCTAATTCACCCCTCCACTTT. It translates to CASTRQPNSPLHF.

The chain joins TRBV15 to TRBJ2-4, with D perhaps matching TRBD1 or TRBD2 (6 bases each). Germline V gene data show CDR1 as LNHNV and CDR2 as YYDKDF (reference sequence). Trimming stripped 0 bases from V and 0 bases from J, with 24 bases between. CDR3 size: 21 residues. CDR3 DNA sequence: TGTGCCACCAGCAGAGATCTGGGACATGCAACCGGGGGACTAGCCAAAAACATTCAGTACTTC. Residues: CATSRDLGHATGGLAKNIQYF.

The table lists this clone with a count of one. V gene TRBV30 combines with J gene TRBJ1-3, with no clear D. CDR3 length: 12 amino acids. The V and J ends lost 4 bases and 4 bases respectively, with 8 bases between them. CDR1 is GTSNPN, CDR2 SVGIG, per germline (reference sequence). This CDR3 is CAWKKRGNTIYF. The CDR3 DNA is TGTGCCTGGAAGAAAAGGGGAAACACCATATATTTT.

The chain uses TRBV11-3 and TRBJ2-5, with 7 bases fitting TRBD2. With 4 bases clipped from V and 5 bases from J, the junction kept 10 bases outside the gene matches. The CDR3 is 15 residues long. The germline CDR1 and CDR2 sequences are SGHNT and YENEEA. CDR3 sequence (DNA): TGTGCCAGCAGCTACACCAGCGGGGCGGGGGAGACCCAGTACTTC. This gives the protein CASSYTSGAGETQYF.

J is TRBJ2-1 and V is TRBV27; TRBD2 is a possible D gene (6 bases). The V end lost 4 bases, the J end lost 0 bases, and 10 bases lay between the germline ends. The CDR3 is made up of 15 amino acids. Germline CDR1 and CDR2: MNHEY and SMNVEV (reference sequence). CDR3 in amino acids: CASSSYSGSYNEQFF. The CDR3 DNA reads TGTGCCAGCAGTTCCTATAGCGGCTCCTACAATGAGCAGTTCTTC.

V usage is TRBV2 and J usage is TRBJ1-5; 11 positions agree with TRBD1. The CDR3 sequence is 15 residues long. Germline V gives CDR1 SNHLY, CDR2 FYNNEI. Trimming at V came to 7 bases and at J to 4 bases, leaving 6 bases not matched to a gene. This CDR3 is CASTGTGGQNQPQHF. CDR3 DNA sequence: TGTGCCAGCACCGGGACAGGGGGGCAAAATCAGCCCCAGCATTTT.

The DNA for the CDR3 is TGTGCCAGCAGCTTAGATCACGATCAGCCCCAGCATTTT. It is translated as CASSLDHDQPQHF. This chain links TRBV11-2 with TRBJ1-5; D gene uncertain. The CDR3 sequence is 13 residues long. V dropped 0 bases and J dropped 5 bases, with 5 bases sitting between them. The V gene's germline CDR1 is SGHAT and CDR2 FQNNGV.

The CDR3: CAINRQATLANTGELFF. The CDR3 DNA reads TGTGCCATCAACCGACAGGCAACCCTCGCGAACACCGGGGAGCTGTTTTTT. The chain uses TRBV10-3 and TRBJ2-2, with a possible D match to TRBD1 (6 bases). V gave up 7 bases and J gave up 0 bases, with 18 bases separating them. There are 17 residues in the CDR3. The germline gives CDR1 ENHRY, CDR2 SYGVKD.

This clone was seen once. The chain carries TRBV5-1 and TRBJ2-1; D call uncertain. The germline V and J ends were trimmed by 0 bases and 8 bases, with 15 bases remaining between them. Per the germline V gene, CDR1 is SGHRS and CDR2 is YFSETQ. The CDR3 extends over 15 amino acids. CDR3 sequence reads: CASSLGLVVGDEQFF. CDR3 DNA: TGCGCCAGCAGCTTGGGTCTAGTAGTGGGCGATGAGCAGTTCTTC.

The chain links TRBV19 to TRBJ2-7; either TRBD1 or TRBD2 may supply D (5 bases each). V lost 5 bases to trimming and J lost 2 bases, with 10 bases between them. This CDR3 spans 13 amino acids. Germline V gene sequence: CDR1 LNHDA, CDR2 SQIVND (reference sequence). DNA of the CDR3: TGTGCCAGTAGTGGCGAGGGGACCTACGAGCAGTACTTC. Its protein is CASSGEGTYEQYF.